Described below is a single T cell receptor (beta chain) sequence and its context. This sample was included in a study of OX40 agonist ivuxolimab in advanced cancers. Autoimmune disease history or systemic immunosuppression led to patients being barred. TCRdb's copy holds only in-frame clones and misses some; the assay was immunoSEQ multiplex PCR. This repertoire shows 77,000 or so clones, 90% found once; its top ten account for about 1.8%. This CDR3 is 15 amino acids long. V shed 1 base and J 10 bases; nucleotides not matched to a gene: 7. Germline V gene data show CDR1 as SGHVS and CDR2 as FNYEAQ. This TCR was recovered from an adult with an advanced solid tumor such as melanoma, head and neck, liver or kidney cancer. The chain has TRBV7-6 and TRBJ1-6; 7 nucleotides match TRBD1. The specimen was CD4+ or CD8+ T cells sorted from blood, collected in a trial of the OX40 agonist ivuxolimab. The DNA for the CDR3 is TGTGCCAGCAGCTTAGGGGACAGAGGCGGCTCACCCCTCCACTTT. This sequence encodes CASSLGDRGGSPLHF.